This TCR beta chain was captured by sequencing in a study of T-cell reconstitution after alpha-beta-depleted transplantation in children (dated by TCRdb to 2016 to 2018). In terms of the full investigation: T-cell immune reconstitution after TCRalphabeta/CD19-depleted allogeneic hematopoietic cell transplantation in children was quantitatively tracked in the study by means of TCR repertoire profiling.

Libraries came from PCR. This sample was sequenced with an Illumina HiSeq 2500. Molecular barcoding was employed in the preparation of TCR libraries, with unique molecular identifiers being used to normalize TCRbeta repertoire quantification. TCRdb reanalyzed the raw reads on its own, using fastp at Q25 for trimming and MiXCR for clone calling, and kept in-frame beta chains. CDR3 protein duplicates are merged, each entry listing the most common genes and DNA. For this sample the table gives over 450,000 distinct CDR3 sequences, of which over 9.5% were detected only once. The top ten constitute around 2% of the sample. Deletion took 0 bases off V and 8 bases off J, with a span of 8 bases between the germline ends. CDR1 MGHRA and CDR2 YSYEKL are derived from the germline V gene. The CDR3 contains 13 residues, cysteine and phenylalanine counted. Only CDR3 DNA remains: 39 bases, in frame from the first base.

The label giving this sample's treatment or condition can be read as: allogeneic hematopoietic cell transplantation with graft depleted of TCRalphabeta T cells and CD19 B cells. The children who served as transplant recipients had been given grafts of TCRalphabeta/CD19-depleted allogeneic hematopoietic cells. This clonotype was recorded many times. Its antigen is still unknown. No per-base quality is available; no much larger clone lies one base away. Overall study results and their limits: Over subsequent months, a decline in hyperexpanded clone frequencies was noted, and after one year, T-cell counts and TCRbeta diversity were mostly ascribed to newly produced T cells. In some patients, high TCRbeta diversity at day 60 was attributed to recipient T cells and intrathymic progenitors that had survived conditioning. The apparently early recovery of alphabetaT-cell counts about two months after transplant reportedly depended on only several hundred rapidly expanded clones that came from non-depleted graft cells.

The sequencing here drew on PBMCs, taken before TCRalphabeta/CD19-depleted stem cell transplant. The sequence links TRBV4-1 to TRBJ2-4; TRBD2 is a weak D gene call, 5 bases matching. This clonotype was obtained from a child aged 2-15 years with inherited bone marrow failure, due to receive a stem cell transplant. The encoded CDR3 is CASSQDLRDIQYF. The nucleotide sequence reads TGCGCCAGCAGCCAAGATTTGAGGGACATTCAGTACTTC.